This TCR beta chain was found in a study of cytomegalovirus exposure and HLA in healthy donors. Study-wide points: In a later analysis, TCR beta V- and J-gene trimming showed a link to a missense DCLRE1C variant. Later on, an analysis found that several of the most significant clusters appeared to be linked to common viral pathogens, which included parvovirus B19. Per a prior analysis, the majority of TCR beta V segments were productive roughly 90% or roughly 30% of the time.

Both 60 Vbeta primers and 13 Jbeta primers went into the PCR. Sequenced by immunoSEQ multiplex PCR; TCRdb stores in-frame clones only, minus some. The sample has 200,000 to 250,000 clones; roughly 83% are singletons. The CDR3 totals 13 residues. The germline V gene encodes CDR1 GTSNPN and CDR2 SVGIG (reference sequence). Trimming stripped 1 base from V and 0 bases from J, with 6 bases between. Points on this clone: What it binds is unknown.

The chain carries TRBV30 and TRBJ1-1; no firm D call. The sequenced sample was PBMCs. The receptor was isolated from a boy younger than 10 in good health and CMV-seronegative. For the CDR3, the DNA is TGTGCCTGGAGTGGGAGGATGAACACTGAAGCTTTCTTT. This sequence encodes CAWSGRMNTEAFF.